These 12 T cell receptor beta chains share one sample of origin, sequenced in a study of T cells in localized non-small cell lung cancer. Libraries were prepared by immunoSEQ multiplex PCR; TCRdb keeps only in-frame clonotypes and omits some of them. The sample has 25,000 to 30,000 clones, approximately 78% seen once. Sequences were derived from peripheral blood, sampled before any cancer treatment. These receptors were obtained from a woman between 40 and 69 years old with stage I lung adenocarcinoma.

The rearrangement uses TRBV6-1 and TRBJ2-5; D perhaps matches TRBD1 (6 bases). Germline V gene sequence: CDR1 MNHNS, CDR2 SASEGT. This CDR3 spans 12 amino acids. V gave up 6 bases and J gave up 2 bases, with 7 bases separating them. For the CDR3, the DNA is TGTGCCAGCAGGGACAGTCAAGAGACCCAGTACTTC. This codes for CASRDSQETQYF.

The rearrangement joins TRBV9 to TRBJ1-2; possible D gene TRBD1, 5 bases. The germline V gene encodes CDR1 SGDLS and CDR2 YYNGEE. The length of the CDR3 is 17 residues. V gave up 0 bases and J gave up 7 bases, with 22 bases separating them. The CDR3 protein is CASSVAGAVSPISGYTF. The CDR3 nucleotides are TGTGCCAGCAGCGTAGCCGGGGCAGTTTCCCCTATTTCTGGCTACACCTTC.

This clone has only one observation. V is TRBV9 and J is TRBJ1-1; no clear D. The germline gives CDR1 SGDLS, CDR2 YYNGEE. The CDR3 spans 17 residues. Trimming stripped 3 bases from V and 2 bases from J, with 20 bases between. The CDR3 region has the DNA TGTGCCAGCAGCGCCGAACAATCAGGTACGGGAAACACTGAAGCTTTCTTT. This translates into CASSAEQSGTGNTEAFF.

V usage is TRBV9 and J usage is TRBJ2-3, with TRBD2 identical over 7 bases. CDR1 is SGDLS and CDR2 is YYNGEE in the germline V gene. Trimming at V came to 4 bases and at J to 4 bases, leaving 9 bases not matched to a gene. The CDR3 is made up of 15 amino acids. CDR3 sequence reads: CASSPSWAGADTQYF. As DNA, the CDR3 is TGTGCCAGCAGCCCGTCGTGGGCGGGGGCAGATACGCAGTATTTT. The entire variable domain, with the rest obtained from reference TRBV9 and TRBJ2-3, is as follows: DSGVTQTPKHLITATGQRVTLRCSPRSGDLSVYWYQQSLDQGLQFLIQYYNGEERAKGNILERFSAQQFPDLHSELNLSSLELGDSALYFCASSPSWAGADTQYFGPGTRLTVL.

This clone was counted a single time. The rearrangement uses TRBV6-5 and TRBJ1-6; TRBD1 is a possible D gene (5 bases). The CDR3 length is 14 residues. V was cut by 6 bases and J by 7 bases, with 13 bases left in between. CDR1 and CDR2 (germline): MNHEY, SVGAGI. DNA of the CDR3: TGTGCCAGCAGCGGGGGGGTTAAGAATTCACCCCTCCACTTT. Translating gives CASSGGVKNSPLHF.

The chain combines TRBV19 with TRBJ2-3, with 12 bases identical to TRBD2. The CDR3 totals 13 residues. J was trimmed by 3 bases and V by 9 bases; bases with no gene match: 1. Germline loops: CDR1 LNHDA, CDR2 SQIVND (reference sequence). The CDR3 nucleotides read TGTGCCAGCCTAGCGGGGGGGACAGATACGCAGTATTTT. As protein: CASLAGGTDTQYF.

V and J are TRBV5-1 and TRBJ2-3, with D possibly called TRBD1 or TRBD2 (5 bases each). The germline CDR1 and CDR2 sequences are SGHRS and YFSETQ. V was pared by 6 bases and J by 3 bases, with 11 bases between. The CDR3 length is 13 residues. The DNA of the CDR3 is TGCGCCAGCATGACTGAGGGGACAGATACGCAGTATTTT. It translates to CASMTEGTDTQYF.

The chain links TRBV5-1 to TRBJ1-4; D might be TRBD1 (6 bases). V lost 3 bases, J lost 6 bases, and 18 bases lay in between. This CDR3 has 16 residues. The V gene's germline CDR1 is SGHRS and CDR2 YFSETQ. The CDR3 loop is CASSSTTGRMDEKLFF. CDR3 sequence (DNA): TGCGCCAGCAGCTCGACTACAGGGAGGATGGATGAAAAACTGTTTTTT.

The rearrangement links TRBV4-1 to TRBJ1-3, with D unclear. Germline V gene lookup returns CDR1 MGHRA and CDR2 YSYEKL. The CDR3 is made up of 16 amino acids. The ends were cut back, 0 bases at V and 1 base at J, with 10 bases in the middle. The CDR3 is CASSQETAASGNTIYF. The DNA of the CDR3 is TGCGCCAGCAGCCAAGAGACGGCAGCTTCTGGAAACACCATATATTTT.

This chain connects TRBV5-4 to TRBJ2-3; D ambiguous. CDR1 and CDR2 from the germline V gene are SGHNT and YYREEE (reference sequence). Trimming stripped 0 bases from V and 6 bases from J, with 14 bases between. The CDR3 runs 15 residues. CDR3 amino acids: CASSLGHADADTQYF. The CDR3 DNA reads TGTGCCAGCAGCTTGGGACACGCCGACGCGGATACGCAGTATTTT.

This clone was seen a handful of times. This sequence joins TRBV5-1 and TRBJ1-3, with D perhaps TRBD1 (5 bases). The CDR3 runs 16 residues. The V end was cut by 0 bases, the J end by 2 bases, with 12 bases between. In germline, CDR1 is SGHRS, CDR2 YFSETQ. The chain's CDR3 is CASSLGDQGPGNTIYF. The CDR3 nucleotides are TGCGCCAGCAGCTTGGGAGACCAGGGACCTGGAAACACCATATATTTT.

The chain links TRBV9 to TRBJ2-2; maybe TRBD1 (5 bases). The CDR3 is made up of 13 amino acids. V lost 0 bases to trimming and J lost 6 bases, with 6 bases between them. CDR1 is SGDLS, CDR2 YYNGEE, per germline. Here the CDR3 DNA reads TGTGCCAGCAGCGTAGGGGGCGCCGGGGAGCTGTTTTTT. It codes for CASSVGGAGELFF.